This T cell receptor beta chain was documented in a study of PD-L1 blockade in urothelial cancer. Study-level information: It was around 2014 that patients started atezolizumab at 1,200 mg intravenously every 3 weeks.

V shed 5 bases, J shed 0 bases, and the junction held 6 bases outside the gene matches. The CDR3 consists of 15 residues. The germline CDR1 and CDR2 sequences are SGHRS and YFSETQ. Libraries were prepared by immunoSEQ multiplex PCR; TCRdb keeps only in-frame clonotypes and omits some of them. The data show about 69,000 clones, around 90% seen once. Each patient contributed between 1 and 8 total time points of blood mononuclear cells, pretreatment and during treatment. The specimen was PBMCs, collected around atezolizumab (anti-PD-L1) treatment. This sequence joins TRBV5-1 and TRBJ2-3, with TRBD1 matching 7 bases. The TCR was taken from a man in his sixties with urothelial cancer. CDR3 loop: CASRSDRASTDTQYF. The CDR3 bases are TGCGCCAGCAGGTCCGACAGGGCAAGCACAGATACGCAGTATTTT. The complete variable domain, with remaining parts taken from reference TRBV5-1 and TRBJ2-3, reads KAGVTQTPRYLIKTRGQQVTLSCSPISGHRSVSWYQQTPGQGLQFLFEYFSETQRNKGNFPGRFSGRQFSNSRSEMNVSTLELGDSALYLCASRSDRASTDTQYFGPGTRLTVL.